The next 6 T cell receptor beta chains were all read from a single sample in a study of response to subunit inactivated influenza vaccine (dated by TCRdb to 2016 to 2019). The library was produced with RT-PCR. Sequencing used an Illumina HiSeq 2500. Through fastp at Q25 and MiXCR, TCRdb rebuilt clones from the public reads, retaining in-frame beta chains. Records with the same CDR3 protein are collapsed into one entry carrying the most frequent genes and DNA. In this sample the table shows some 540,000 distinct CDR3 sequences, 20% to 25% of which occur a single time. The top ten clonotypes cover about 2.8% of the sample. The same data also contributed to another study, on T cells expressing NK-cell markers. The second study reports: TCR beta cDNA libraries were prepared using 5'RACE template switching, which introduced a universal primer site and unique molecular identifiers.

The starting material was CD4+ T cells sorted from PBMCs, obtained about 13 days after vaccination. Every receptor here comes from a man aged 45-65 years who received an inactivated influenza vaccine. Donor details come from another sample of the same person, matched by shared clones.

The chain is built from TRBV7-2 and TRBJ2-5, with unresolved D. Trimming cost V 1 base and J 5 bases, with 11 bases left between them. This CDR3 is built from 14 residues. Germline CDR1 SGHTA, CDR2 FQGNSA. The CDR3 nucleotides read TGTGCCAGCAGCTTAGTTCCGATCCGGGAGACCCAGTACTTC. This codes for CASSLVPIRETQYF.

V is TRBV11-2 and J is TRBJ2-7; 8 positions match TRBD2. V lost 3 bases to trimming and J lost 3 bases; unmatched junction nucleotides: 4. The germline V gene has CDR1 SGHAT and CDR2 FQNNGV. The CDR3 sequence is 14 residues long. The CDR3 loop is CASSFTSGGYEQYF. The CDR3 region has the DNA TGTGCCAGCAGCTTTACTAGCGGCGGCTACGAGCAGTACTTC.

The CDR3 nucleotides are TGCGCCAGCAGCATAAGGACAGGAACCACCGGGGAGCTGTTTTTT. Protein product: CASSIRTGTTGELFF. V gene TRBV5-1 combines with J gene TRBJ2-2; TRBD1 aligns across 7 bases. The junction had 7 bases not matched to a gene; V was cut back by 4 bases and J by 4 bases. CDR3 length equals 15 residues. Germline V lookup: CDR1 SGHRS, CDR2 YFSETQ. Full variable domain (remainder filled in from reference TRBV5-1 and TRBJ2-2): KAGVTQTPRYLIKTRGQQVTLSCSPISGHRSVSWYQQTPGQGLQFLFEYFSETQRNKGNFPGRFSGRQFSNSRSEMNVSTLELGDSALYLCASSIRTGTTGELFFGEGSRLTVL.

In its sample, this clonotype was seen a few times. The chain is built from TRBV20-1 and TRBJ2-3, with D tentatively TRBD2 (6 bases). Trimming took off 3 bases at V and 4 bases at J, with 11 bases between the two ends. The CDR3 totals 13 residues. From germline, CDR1 is DFQATT and CDR2 SNEGSKA (reference sequence). CDR3 sequence reads: CSASDGRPDTQYF. The CDR3 nucleotides read TGCAGTGCTAGCGATGGGAGGCCAGATACGCAGTATTTT.

The J gene is TRBJ2-7, the V gene TRBV4-3; D is uncertain. Trimming left V 0 bases short and J 0 bases short, with 9 bases between. Germline assignment: CDR1 LGHNA and CDR2 YSLEER. The CDR3 covers 15 residues. DNA of the CDR3: TGCGCCAGCAGCCAAGAGGTTGGTTACTCCTACGAGCAGTACTTC. This sequence encodes CASSQEVGYSYEQYF.

This clonotype came up a few times. This chain uses TRBV7-2 with TRBJ2-7; 10 nucleotides match TRBD1. Losses at the gene ends were 1 base for V and 4 bases for J; bases not matched to a gene: 7. Germline values: CDR1 SGHTA, CDR2 FQGNSA. The CDR3 has 16 residues. The CDR3 reads CASSLVGQGPIYEQYF. CDR3 nucleotides: TGTGCCAGCAGCTTAGTGGGACAGGGGCCGATTTACGAGCAGTACTTC.